A selection of T cell receptor beta chains follows, all from one sample in a study of T-cell memory formation after mild COVID-19. MiXCR, run by TCRdb on the 5' RACE reads, gives a single entry per CDR3 protein. This table has 550,000 to 700,000 distinct CDR3 sequences, 15% to 20% appearing once. The specimen sequenced was PBMCs or a T cell subset sorted from them (not recorded which). The receptors come from an adult woman who had mild COVID-19 (a few samples of this study predate the infection). Cell type and time point are not known. Each CDR3 is given with its conserved first and last residue. The D gene is left open where the match is weak. The size of a clone is reported for some rows only, either as once, few or many, or as a class for expanded clones.

clone_size d_call j_call v_call cdr3_aa cdr3_nt
NA NA TRBJ1-3 TRBV25-1 CASSETLSGNTIYF TGTGCCAGCAGTGAAACCCTCTCTGGAAACACCATATATTTT
NA TRBD2 TRBJ2-1 TRBV6-6 CASSFTSPGLANNEQFF TGTGCCAGCAGTTTTACCTCTCCGGGACTAGCCAACAATGAGCAGTTCTTC
NA TRBD1 TRBJ2-7 TRBV3-1 CASSRQGAKGQYF TGTGCCAGCAGCCGACAGGGGGCGAAGGGGCAGTACTTC
once NA TRBJ2-3 TRBV7-6 CASSFNRAEGGTQYF TGTGCCAGCAGCTTCAACCGGGCTGAGGGGGGAACGCAGTATTTT
NA TRBD2 TRBJ2-2 TRBV27 CASSLSRGWNTGELFF TGTGCCAGCAGTTTATCGCGGGGGTGGAACACCGGGGAGCTGTTTTTT
NA NA TRBJ2-3 TRBV9 CASSTQYTGDTQYF TGTGCCAGCAGCACACAGTACACCGGGGATACGCAGTATTTT
few TRBD1 TRBJ1-2 TRBV4-1 CASNSWDRHYGYTF TGCGCCAGCAACTCTTGGGACAGGCACTATGGCTACACCTTC
NA NA TRBJ1-6 TRBV6-5 CASTPGTGSPLHF TGTGCCAGCACCCCGGGGACGGGTTCACCCCTCCACTTT
few TRBD2 TRBJ2-1 TRBV4-1 CASSQRELAYDEQFF TGCGCCAGCAGCCAACGAGAACTAGCGTATGATGAGCAGTTCTTC
once NA TRBJ2-2 TRBV7-9 CASSFVGGNTGELFF TGTGCCAGCAGCTTCGTCGGGGGGAACACCGGGGAGCTGTTTTTT
NA TRBD1 TRBJ1-1 TRBV4-2 CASSIFRQGDAEAFF TGTGCCAGCAGTATCTTTCGACAGGGGGACGCTGAAGCTTTCTTT
few TRBD1 TRBJ1-1 TRBV4-3 CASSHHQGDTEAFF TGCGCCAGCAGCCATCACCAGGGGGACACTGAAGCTTTCTTT
many TRBD2 TRBJ2-7 TRBV6-6 CASSYSLLAALGGEQYF TGTGCCAGCAGTTACTCGTTACTAGCGGCCTTGGGAGGCGAGCAGTACTTC
NA NA TRBJ2-3 TRBV3-1 CASSQREGLITDTQYF TGTGCCAGCAGCCAAAGAGAGGGCCTTATCACAGATACGCAGTATTTT
once TRBD2 TRBJ2-3 TRBV5-8 CASSRTSGTEGTQYF TGTGCCAGCAGCCGGACTAGCGGTACTGAGGGTACGCAGTATTTT
NA NA TRBJ2-3 TRBV20-1 CSATGTINPADTQYF TGCAGTGCCACCGGGACCATTAATCCCGCAGATACGCAGTATTTT
few NA TRBJ2-1 TRBV3-1 CASSQELKINEQFF TGTGCCAGCAGCCAAGAACTAAAAATCAATGAGCAGTTCTTC
few TRBD1 TRBJ2-5 TRBV4-1 CASSQERGGQGETQYF TGCGCCAGCAGCCAAGAGCGCGGGGGACAGGGGGAGACCCAGTACTTC
NA TRBD1 TRBJ1-2 TRBV4-1 CASRYPGQAKDGYTF TGCGCCAGCAGGTACCCTGGACAGGCAAAAGATGGCTACACCTTC
many NA TRBJ1-6 TRBV6-6 CASSDGLNSPLHF TGTGCCAGCAGTGACGGGCTTAATTCACCCCTCCACTTT
NA NA TRBJ1-1 TRBV12-3/TRBV12-4 CASSKRVGGGNTEAFF TGTGCCAGCAGTAAACGAGTGGGGGGAGGGAACACTGAAGCTTTCTTT
few TRBD1 TRBJ1-1 TRBV5-1 CASSLKGQGNTEAFF TGCGCCAGCAGCTTGAAGGGACAGGGGAACACTGAAGCTTTCTTT
few TRBD1 TRBJ2-7 TRBV18 CASSPLAHGTGYEQYF TGTGCCAGCTCACCACTTGCGCATGGGACAGGCTACGAGCAGTACTTC
few NA TRBJ1-1 TRBV6-1 CASSDLLARAFF TGTGCCAGCAGTGACCTGTTAGCGAGGGCTTTCTTT
NA NA TRBJ2-3 TRBV6-2/TRBV6-3 CASSTSSPEVRATIGTDTQYF TGTGCCAGCAGTACGTCCTCTCCGGAAGTACGGGCAACTATTGGCACAGATACGCAGTATTTT
few NA TRBJ2-5 TRBV7-9 CASSLGAGLQETQYF TGTGCCAGCAGCTTAGGGGCAGGATTACAAGAGACCCAGTACTTC
NA NA TRBJ2-3 TRBV7-9 CASSYGLTSTDTQYF TGTGCCAGCAGCTACGGTCTTACTAGCACAGATACGCAGTATTTT
NA NA TRBJ2-7 TRBV5-5 CASSPDLGGFYEQYF TGTGCCAGCAGCCCCGACCTCGGGGGCTTTTACGAGCAGTACTTC
few NA TRBJ1-1 TRBV24-1 CATSEVGSTEAFF TGTGCCACCAGTGAAGTCGGGAGCACTGAAGCTTTCTTT
few TRBD1 TRBJ1-4 TRBV6-4 CASSESAGGPNEKLFF TGTGCCAGCAGTGAATCGGCAGGGGGACCTAATGAAAAACTGTTTTTT
NA NA TRBJ2-1 TRBV7-9 CASSPAGSSSYNEQFF TGTGCCAGCAGCCCCGCGGGCAGTAGCTCCTACAATGAGCAGTTCTTC
few NA TRBJ2-7 TRBV27 CASSSTGLAYEQYF TGTGCCAGCAGTTCGACAGGTCTCGCCTACGAGCAGTACTTC
many NA TRBJ1-1 TRBV5-5 CASSLAPQGGTEAFF TGTGCCAGCAGCTTGGCCCCGCAGGGAGGGACTGAAGCTTTCTTT
many NA TRBJ1-1 TRBV25-1 CASSHTLIATNTEAFF TGTGCCAGCAGTCACACCCTCATAGCAACTAACACTGAAGCTTTCTTT
few TRBD1 TRBJ2-3 TRBV20-1 CSGQGQQAYTQYF TGCAGTGGCCAGGGACAGCAGGCTTATACGCAGTATTTT
few NA TRBJ1-2 TRBV6-5 CASSYGPRGWGYTF TGTGCCAGCAGTTACGGGCCCCGGGGCTGGGGCTACACCTTC
NA NA TRBJ2-5 TRBV7-3 CASSLTIQETQYF TGTGCCAGCAGCTTAACGATACAAGAGACCCAGTACTTC
few NA TRBJ1-6 TRBV7-9 CASNTDTSPLHF TGTGCCAGCAACACGGACACCTCACCCCTCCACTTT
NA TRBD2 TRBJ2-1 TRBV11-2 CASSLAGTSGDLQFF TGTGCCAGCAGCTTAGCTGGGACTAGCGGGGATTTGCAGTTCTTC
NA NA TRBJ1-2 TRBV30 CAWSVREVRGIYGYTF TGTGCCTGGAGTGTACGAGAGGTCAGGGGAATCTATGGCTACACCTTC
few NA TRBJ1-2 TRBV19 CASTRTSGRGYTF TGTGCCAGTACCCGGACATCCGGTAGAGGCTACACCTTC
few TRBD2 TRBJ2-3 TRBV4-2 CASSQELADSTDTQYF TGTGCCAGCAGCCAAGAGCTAGCGGATAGCACAGATACGCAGTATTTT
few NA TRBJ2-6 TRBV27 CASSLRGPGANVLTF TGTGCCAGCAGTTTAAGGGGCCCTGGGGCCAACGTCCTGACTTTC
few TRBD2 TRBJ2-3 TRBV2 CASRRLAGSADTQYF TGTGCCAGCAGACGACTAGCGGGCTCCGCAGATACGCAGTATTTT
many NA TRBJ2-7 TRBV18 CASSPAPGYEQYF TGTGCCAGCTCACCCGCCCCAGGGTACGAACAGTACTTC
NA TRBD1 TRBJ1-1 TRBV5-1 CASSTGTGTGTEAFF TGCGCCAGCAGCACAGGGACAGGGACAGGCACTGAAGCTTTCTTT
NA TRBD2 TRBJ2-1 TRBV5-1 CASSLTGGNYNEQFF TGCGCCAGCAGCTTGACGGGGGGGAATTACAATGAGCAGTTCTTC
few NA TRBJ1-1 TRBV13 CASSLGLQGFSGWTEAFF TGTGCCAGCAGCTTAGGCCTACAGGGATTCTCCGGGTGGACTGAAGCTTTCTTT
NA NA TRBJ1-1 TRBV7-9 CASSFVLRGGDEAFF TGTGCCAGCAGCTTTGTTCTTAGGGGCGGGGATGAAGCTTTCTTT
few TRBD2 TRBJ2-7 TRBV14 CASSQRPGLAGYYEQYF TGTGCCAGCAGCCAGAGACCGGGACTAGCGGGGTACTACGAGCAGTACTTC
few NA TRBJ2-2 TRBV2 CASSPPGQGSGGELFF TGTGCCAGCAGCCCCCCTGGCCAAGGGTCCGGCGGGGAGCTGTTTTTT
NA TRBD2 TRBJ2-3 TRBV7-2 CASSPTSGPSTDTQYF TGTGCCAGCAGCCCGACTAGCGGACCTAGCACAGATACGCAGTATTTT